This T cell receptor (beta chain) was identified during a study of blood T cell repertoires in COVID-19. In the study overall: Sites in the United States, Italy and Spain provided acute and convalescent COVID-19 samples. In each case, the material was cDNA or gDNA derived from T cells, B-cell-depleted T cells, or PBMCs.

CDR1 and CDR2 from the germline V gene are MRHNA and SNTAGT. V was clipped by 0 bases and J by 1 base, with 9 bases between them. The CDR3 extends over 15 amino acids. Authors' analysis steps: Amplification of reference gene primers provided the estimated nucleated cell counts. TCRdb keeps only in-frame clones here, not all; method: immunoSEQ multiplex PCR. The V and J calls and clone size are taken from that table; D and trimming were inferred from the DNA. The table has 65,000 to 95,000 clones, roughly nine tenths seen once. This TCR was sampled from a man aged 80 or over with acute or convalescent COVID-19. The chain couples TRBV6-4 to TRBJ1-2; D not certain. Input material: peripheral blood. The DNA of the CDR3 is TGTGCCAGCAGTGACTCCGCAGGCAATAACTATGGCTACACCTTC. Translating gives CASSDSAGNNYGYTF.